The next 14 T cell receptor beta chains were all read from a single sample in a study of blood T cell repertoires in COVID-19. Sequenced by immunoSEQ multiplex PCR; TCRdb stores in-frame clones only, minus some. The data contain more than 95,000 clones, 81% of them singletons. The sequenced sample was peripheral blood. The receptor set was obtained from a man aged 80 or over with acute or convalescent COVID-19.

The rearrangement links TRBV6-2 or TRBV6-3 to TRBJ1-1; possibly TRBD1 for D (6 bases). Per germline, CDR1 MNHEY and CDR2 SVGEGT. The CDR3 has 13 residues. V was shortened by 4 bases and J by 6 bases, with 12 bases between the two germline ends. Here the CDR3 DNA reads TGTGCCAGCAGTTCCCAGGGGCTGGCTGAAGCTTTCTTT. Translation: CASSSQGLAEAFF.

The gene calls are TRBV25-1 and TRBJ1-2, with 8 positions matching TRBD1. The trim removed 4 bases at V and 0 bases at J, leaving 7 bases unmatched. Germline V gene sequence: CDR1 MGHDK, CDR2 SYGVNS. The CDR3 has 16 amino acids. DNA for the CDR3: TGTGCCAGCAGTGCCTTCCGGACAGGGTCTAACTATGGCTACACCTTC. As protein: CASSAFRTGSNYGYTF.

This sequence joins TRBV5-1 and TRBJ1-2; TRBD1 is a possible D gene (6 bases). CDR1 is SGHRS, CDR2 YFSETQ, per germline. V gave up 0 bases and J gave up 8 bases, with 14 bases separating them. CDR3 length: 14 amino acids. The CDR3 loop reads CASSLVAGERGYTF. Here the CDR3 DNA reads TGCGCCAGCAGCTTGGTGGCAGGGGAACGGGGCTACACCTTC.

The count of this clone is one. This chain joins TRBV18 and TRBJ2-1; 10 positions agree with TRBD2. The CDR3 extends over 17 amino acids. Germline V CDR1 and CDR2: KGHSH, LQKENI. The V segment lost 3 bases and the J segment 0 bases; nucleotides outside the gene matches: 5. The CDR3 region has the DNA TGTGCCAGCTCACCGGGGGCTAGCGGGAGCTCCTACAATGAGCAGTTCTTC. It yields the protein CASSPGASGSSYNEQFF.

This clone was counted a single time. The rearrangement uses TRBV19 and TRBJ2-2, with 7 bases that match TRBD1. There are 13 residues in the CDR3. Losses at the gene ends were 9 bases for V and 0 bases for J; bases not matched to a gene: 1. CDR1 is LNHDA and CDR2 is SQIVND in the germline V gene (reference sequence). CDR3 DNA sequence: TGTGCCAGCGGGACAGCGAACACCGGGGAGCTGTTTTTT. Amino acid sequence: CASGTANTGELFF.

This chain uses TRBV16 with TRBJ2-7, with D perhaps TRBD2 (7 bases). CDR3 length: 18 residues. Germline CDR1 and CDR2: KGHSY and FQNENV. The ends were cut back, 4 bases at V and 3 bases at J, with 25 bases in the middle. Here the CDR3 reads CASSPTMGGGPNGYEQYF. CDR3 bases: TGTGCCAGCAGCCCGACAATGGGGGGGGGCCCGAATGGCTACGAGCAGTACTTC.

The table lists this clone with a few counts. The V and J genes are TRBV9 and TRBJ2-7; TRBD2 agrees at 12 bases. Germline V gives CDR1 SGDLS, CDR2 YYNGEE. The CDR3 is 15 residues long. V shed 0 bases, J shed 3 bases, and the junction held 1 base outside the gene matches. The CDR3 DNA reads TGTGCCAGCAGCGTAGGGACTAGCGGGATCTACGAGCAGTACTTC. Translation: CASSVGTSGIYEQYF.

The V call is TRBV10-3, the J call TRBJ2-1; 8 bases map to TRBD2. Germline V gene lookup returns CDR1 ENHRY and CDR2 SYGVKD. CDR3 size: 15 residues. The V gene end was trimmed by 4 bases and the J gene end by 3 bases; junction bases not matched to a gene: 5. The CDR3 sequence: CAISVNAGGYNEQFF. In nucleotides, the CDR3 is TGTGCCATCAGTGTGAATGCGGGAGGCTACAATGAGCAGTTCTTC.

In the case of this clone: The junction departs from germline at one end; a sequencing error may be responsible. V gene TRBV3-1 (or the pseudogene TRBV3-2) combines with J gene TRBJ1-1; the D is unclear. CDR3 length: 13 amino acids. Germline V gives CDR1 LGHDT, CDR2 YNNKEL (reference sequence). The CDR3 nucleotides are TGTGCCAGCACCCAACAGATGAACACTGAAGCTTTCTTT. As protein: CASTQQMNTEAFF.

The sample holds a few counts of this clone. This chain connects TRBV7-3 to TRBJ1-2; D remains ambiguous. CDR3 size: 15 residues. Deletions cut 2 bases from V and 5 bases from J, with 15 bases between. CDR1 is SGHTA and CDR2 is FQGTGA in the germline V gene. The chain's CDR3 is CASSLVAGMEYGYTF. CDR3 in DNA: TGTGCCAGCAGCTTAGTAGCGGGGATGGAATATGGCTACACCTTC.

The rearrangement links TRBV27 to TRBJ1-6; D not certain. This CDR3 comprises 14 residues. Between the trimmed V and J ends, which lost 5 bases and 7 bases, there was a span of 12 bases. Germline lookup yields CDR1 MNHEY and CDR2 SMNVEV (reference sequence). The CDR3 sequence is CASSLLVRNSPLHF. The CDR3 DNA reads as TGTGCCAGCAGTCTCCTGGTGCGAAATTCACCCCTCCACTTT.

The chain's CDR3 is CASSLPAGGSEQYF. As DNA, the CDR3 is TGTGCCAGCAGCTTACCGGCAGGGGGCTCCGAGCAGTACTTC. The J gene is TRBJ2-7, the V gene TRBV7-9, with 8 nucleotides matching TRBD1. Germline V lookup: CDR1 SEHNR, CDR2 FQNEAQ (reference sequence). This CDR3 region has 14 residues. V trimming: 2 bases; J trimming: 6 bases; junction bases outside the gene matches: 6.

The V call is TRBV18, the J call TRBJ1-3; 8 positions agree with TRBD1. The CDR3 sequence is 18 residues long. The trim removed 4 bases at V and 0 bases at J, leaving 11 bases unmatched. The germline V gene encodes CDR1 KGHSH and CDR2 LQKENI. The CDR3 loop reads CASSQLGDRGSSGNTIYF. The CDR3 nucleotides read TGTGCCAGCTCACAACTAGGAGACAGGGGAAGCTCTGGAAACACCATATATTTT.

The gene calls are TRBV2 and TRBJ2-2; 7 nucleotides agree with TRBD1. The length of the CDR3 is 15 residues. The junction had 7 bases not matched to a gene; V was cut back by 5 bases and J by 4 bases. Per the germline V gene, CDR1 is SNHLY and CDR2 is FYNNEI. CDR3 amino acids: CASSWDSLRTGELFF. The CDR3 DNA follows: TGTGCCAGCAGTTGGGACAGCTTGCGCACCGGGGAGCTGTTTTTT.